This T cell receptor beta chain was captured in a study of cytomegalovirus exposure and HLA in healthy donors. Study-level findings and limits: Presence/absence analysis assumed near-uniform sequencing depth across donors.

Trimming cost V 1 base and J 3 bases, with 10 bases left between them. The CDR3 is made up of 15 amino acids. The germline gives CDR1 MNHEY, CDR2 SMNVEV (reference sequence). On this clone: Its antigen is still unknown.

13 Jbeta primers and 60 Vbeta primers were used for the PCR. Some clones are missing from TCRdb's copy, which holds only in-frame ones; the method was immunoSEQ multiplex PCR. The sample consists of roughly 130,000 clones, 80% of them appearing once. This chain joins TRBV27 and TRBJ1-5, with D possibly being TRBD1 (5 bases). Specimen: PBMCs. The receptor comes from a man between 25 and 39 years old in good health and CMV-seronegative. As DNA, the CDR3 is TGTGCCAGCAGTTTATTAAGGGGCTCCAATCAGCCCCAGCATTTT. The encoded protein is CASSLLRGSNQPQHF.